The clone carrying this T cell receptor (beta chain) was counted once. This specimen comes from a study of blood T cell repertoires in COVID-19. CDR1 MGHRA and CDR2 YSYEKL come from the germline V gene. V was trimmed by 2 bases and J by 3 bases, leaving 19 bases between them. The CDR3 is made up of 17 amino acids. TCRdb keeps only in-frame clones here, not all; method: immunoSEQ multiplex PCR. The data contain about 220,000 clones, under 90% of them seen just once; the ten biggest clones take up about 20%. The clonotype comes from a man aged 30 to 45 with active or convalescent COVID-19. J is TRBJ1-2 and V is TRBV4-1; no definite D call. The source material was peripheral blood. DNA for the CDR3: TGCGCCAGCAGCCAATCACCCTCCGAGGCCCTCTACTATGGCTACACCTTC. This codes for CASSQSPSEALYYGYTF.